The clone carrying this T cell receptor (beta chain) appeared a few times. The antigen is not known. This sample stems from a study of T cell repertoires in cytomegalovirus infection. Study-level background: Evidence of both CMV infection and a matching HLA type came from public TCR beta signatures. Study results and caveats: The cumulative frequency of public TCR beta families distinguished individuals who carried CMV together with the relevant HLA.

TCRdb re-analysed the reads in MiXCR, keeping a single row per CDR3 protein. This table has 550,000 to 850,000 distinct CDR3 sequences, 30% to 35% appearing once. V was cut by 6 bases and J by 4 bases, with 18 bases left in between. The CDR3 runs to 15 residues. Germline loops: CDR1 LNHDA, CDR2 SQIVND (reference sequence). The source material was cultured PBMCs, sampled from culture after CMV antigen stimulation. The TCR was taken from a human donor in good health (CMV status not recorded). Some clones in this sample may be carry-over from other donors' samples. V gene TRBV19 combines with J gene TRBJ1-2; D gene uncertain. The CDR3: CASSPNGEGSYGYTF. CDR3 nucleotide sequence: TGTGCCAGTAGCCCTAACGGGGAAGGGTCCTATGGCTACACCTTC.